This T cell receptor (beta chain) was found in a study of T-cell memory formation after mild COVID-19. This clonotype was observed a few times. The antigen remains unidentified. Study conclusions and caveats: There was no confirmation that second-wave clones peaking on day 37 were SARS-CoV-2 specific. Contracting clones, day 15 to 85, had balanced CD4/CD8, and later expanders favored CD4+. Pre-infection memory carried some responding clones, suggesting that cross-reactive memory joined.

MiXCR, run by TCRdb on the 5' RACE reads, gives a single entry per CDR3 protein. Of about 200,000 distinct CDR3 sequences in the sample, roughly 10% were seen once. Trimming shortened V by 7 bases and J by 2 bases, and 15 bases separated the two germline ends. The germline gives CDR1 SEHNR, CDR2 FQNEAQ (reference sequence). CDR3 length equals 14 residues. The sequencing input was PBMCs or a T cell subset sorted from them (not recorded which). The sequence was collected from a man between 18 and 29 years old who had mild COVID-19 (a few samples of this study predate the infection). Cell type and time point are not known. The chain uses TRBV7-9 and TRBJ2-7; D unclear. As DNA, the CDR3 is TGTGCCAGCACCAACTTCGACGGAGCCTACGAGCAGTACTTC. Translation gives CASTNFDGAYEQYF.